What follows are 25 T cell receptor beta chains derived from one specimen sequenced in a study of metastatic and nonmetastatic thyroid tumors (dated by TCRdb to 2020 to 2021). The library came from PCR. These reads were obtained on an Illumina HiSeq 4000. The public reads were reprocessed in TCRdb via fastp at Q25 and MiXCR, keeping in-frame beta chains. The sample table shows 25,000 to 40,000 clones, and 6% to 9.5% are seen once. The top ten constitute 43% of the sample. No treatment had been received by any patient before thyroid surgery. Sequences were obtained from blood. Receptor source: a female donor with papillary thyroid cancer or a benign thyroid nodule (not recorded which). Some clones in this sample may be carry-over from other donors' samples.

J is TRBJ1-6 and V is TRBV28; D remains unclear. There are 12 residues in the CDR3. CDR1 MDHEN and CDR2 SYDVKM come from the germline V gene. Trimming took 1 base from V and 6 from J, leaving 1 base between them. CDR3 sequence (DNA): TGTGCCAGCAGTTTATCTAATTCACCCCTCCACTTT. It encodes CASSLSNSPLHF. The full variable domain, in which reference TRBV28 and TRBJ1-6 provide the parts outside the CDR3, is DVKVTQSSRYLVKRTGEKVFLECVQDMDHENMFWYRQDPGLGLRLIYFSYDVKMKEKGDIPEGYSVSREKKERFSLILESASTNQTSMYLCASSLSNSPLHFGNGTRLTVT.

This clone was found many times. V gene TRBV4-1 combines with J gene TRBJ1-2; D unclear. With 1 base removed from V and 1 base from J, the gap between germline ends came to 10 bases. CDR3 size: 15 residues. Germline lookup yields CDR1 MGHRA and CDR2 YSYEKL. The CDR3 loop is CASSQVPVGNYGYTF. Written as DNA, the CDR3 is TGCGCCAGCAGCCAAGTACCCGTCGGTAACTATGGCTACACCTTC.

This clone was detected many times. V usage is TRBV2 and J usage is TRBJ2-3; D tentatively fits TRBD1 or TRBD2 (5 bases each). This CDR3 spans 14 amino acids. Trimming left V 7 bases short and J 1 base short, with 12 bases between. Germline values: CDR1 SNHLY, CDR2 FYNNEI. Here the CDR3 reads CASNLLGGTDTQYF. The CDR3 DNA is TGTGCCAGCAACCTACTAGGGGGCACAGATACGCAGTATTTT. The full variable domain, its missing parts supplied by reference TRBV2 and TRBJ2-3, is EPEVTQTPSHQVTQMGQEVILRCVPISNHLYFYWYRQILGQKVEFLVSFYNNEISEKSEIFDDQFSVERPDGSNFTLKIRSTKLEDSAMYFCASNLLGGTDTQYFGPGTRLTVL.

This clone has a count of ten or more. V gene TRBV6-1 combines with J gene TRBJ1-1, with D possibly being TRBD1 (5 bases). With 7 bases removed from V and 11 bases from J, the gap between germline ends came to 26 bases. Germline V gene data show CDR1 as MNHNS and CDR2 as SASEGT. CDR3 length: 15 residues. The CDR3 spells CASTIRPGGAGKAFF. The CDR3 DNA is TGTGCCAGCACCATAAGACCCGGCGGGGCCGGGAAGGCTTTCTTT.

This clone occurred many times. The V gene is TRBV5-1, the J gene TRBJ2-5, with D maybe TRBD1 (5 bases). Germline CDR1 is SGHRS and CDR2 is YFSETQ. This CDR3 has 15 residues. V was clipped by 4 bases and J by 2 bases, with 15 bases between them. CDR3 protein: CASSAEPTAQETQYF. DNA for the CDR3: TGCGCCAGCAGCGCGGAACCGACAGCTCAAGAGACCCAGTACTTC.

This clone was found many times. The J gene is TRBJ2-3, the V gene TRBV30; tentatively, D is TRBD2 (5 bases). The V end was cut by 6 bases, the J end by 0 bases, with 13 bases between. The CDR3 length is 14 residues. The germline gives CDR1 GTSNPN, CDR2 SVGIG (reference sequence). CDR3 sequence: CACLVRTSTDTQYF. The CDR3 DNA follows: TGTGCCTGCCTTGTAAGGACTAGCACAGATACGCAGTATTTT.

This clone was seen many times. The genes are TRBV29-1 and TRBJ1-4; D is perhaps TRBD1 (5 bases). The CDR3 spans 13 residues. From germline, CDR1 is SQVTM and CDR2 ANQGSEA. V shed 7 bases and J shed 7 bases, with 16 bases lying between them. This CDR3 is CSAGGGSGEKLFF. The DNA of the CDR3 is TGCAGCGCTGGGGGAGGGTCGGGTGAAAAACTGTTTTTT.

This clone was counted a few times. The V gene is TRBV7-3, the J gene TRBJ2-5, with a tentative D call TRBD2 (6 bases). The germline V gene encodes CDR1 SGHTA and CDR2 FQGTGA. CDR3 length: 13 amino acids. Trimming left V 5 bases short and J 1 base short, with 8 bases between. Written as DNA, the CDR3 is TGTGCCAGCAGCCAGGGAGGCCAAGAGACCCAGTACTTC. Protein: CASSQGGQETQYF. The complete variable domain, with remaining parts taken from reference TRBV7-3 and TRBJ2-5, reads GAGVSQTPSNKVTEKGKYVELRCDPISGHTALYWYRQSLGQGPEFLIYFQGTGAADDSGLPNDRFFAVRPEGSVSTLKIQRTERGDSAVYLCASSQGGQETQYFGPGTRLLVL.

This clone has a count of ten or more. This sequence joins TRBV7-9 and TRBJ1-5; no firm D call. This CDR3 is 14 amino acids long. Germline CDR1 reads SEHNR; CDR2 reads FQNEAQ (reference sequence). The V end lost 0 bases, the J end lost 5 bases, and 8 bases lay between the germline ends. The CDR3 DNA reads TGTGCCAGCAGCTTAGCGACACGCGATCAGCCCCAGCATTTT. This translates into CASSLATRDQPQHF. The full variable domain, in which reference TRBV7-9 and TRBJ1-5 provide the parts outside the CDR3, is DTGVSQNPRHKITKRGQNVTFRCDPISEHNRLYWYRQTLGQGPEFLTYFQNEAQLEKSRLLSDRFSAERPKGSFSTLEIQRTEQGDSAMYLCASSLATRDQPQHFGDGTRLSIL.

Concerning this clone: This may come from a read error, since a much larger clone is one base off. The same CDR3 can be traced to other DNA sequences in this sample. The CDR3 coding sequence is TGTGCCAGCAGCCTTGACCCGACAGGGTCCGCCAACACTGAAGCTTTCTTT. This gives the protein CASSLDPTGSANTEAFF. The chain combines TRBV9 with TRBJ1-1; 7 bases line up with TRBD1. V shed 4 bases and J 2 bases; nucleotides not matched to a gene: 14. Looked up from germline, CDR1 is SGDLS and CDR2 is YYNGEE. The CDR3 has 17 residues.

This clone was recorded at least ten times. The chain recombines TRBV19 with TRBJ1-2; D remains ambiguous. The CDR3 is made up of 12 amino acids. Per germline, CDR1 LNHDA and CDR2 SQIVND (reference sequence). V was cut by 5 bases and J by 6 bases, with 10 bases left in between. CDR3 loop: CASSWSGDGYTF. As DNA, the CDR3 is TGTGCCAGTAGTTGGTCCGGGGATGGCTACACCTTC. The whole variable domain, remainder taken from reference TRBV19 and TRBJ1-2, is DGGITQSPKYLFRKEGQNVTLSCEQNLNHDAMYWYRQDPGQGLRLIYYSQIVNDFQKGDIAEGYSVSREKKESFPLTVTSAQKNPTAFYLCASSWSGDGYTFGSGTRLTVV.

This clone appeared many times. The CDR3 is CASKAGTGGEKLFF. The CDR3 nucleotides read TGTGCCAGCAAGGCCGGGACAGGGGGTGAAAAACTGTTTTTT. The gene calls are TRBV2 and TRBJ1-4; 11 nucleotides agree with TRBD1. Germline assignment: CDR1 SNHLY and CDR2 FYNNEI. The CDR3 spans 14 residues. Trimming took 7 bases from V and 7 from J; bases not matched to a gene: 5.

This clone has a count of ten or more. The chain uses TRBV7-2 and TRBJ1-1, with D hard to call. The V gene lost 2 bases and the J gene lost 5 bases, with 12 bases spanning the gap. Per germline, CDR1 SGHTA and CDR2 FQGNSA. CDR3 length: 14 amino acids. DNA of the CDR3: TGTGCCAGCAGCTTACCCCCGCAGAGAACTGAAGCTTTCTTT. Translated, it gives CASSLPPQRTEAFF.

Comments on this clone: A much larger clone is a single base away; this may be a read error. Other DNA sequences of this sample code for an identical CDR3. The chain joins TRBV3-1 to TRBJ2-1; a possible D gene is TRBD2 (6 bases). Germline V gene sequence: CDR1 LGHDT, CDR2 YNNKEL (reference sequence). This CDR3 region has 16 residues. As DNA, the CDR3 is TGTGCCAGCAGCCAAGAGGGAGGACTCTCCTACAATGAACAGTTCTTC. Amino acid sequence: CASSQEGGLSYNEQFF.

This clone appeared many times. The chain is built from TRBV6-6 and TRBJ2-4; weak D call: TRBD2 (5 bases). Germline V CDR1 and CDR2: MNHNY, SVGAGI (reference sequence). Trimming took 2 bases from V and 2 from J, leaving 7 bases between them. The CDR3 covers 14 residues. CDR3: CASSYERSKNIQYF. For the CDR3, the DNA is TGTGCCAGCAGTTACGAGCGGTCCAAAAACATTCAGTACTTC.

As regards this clone: A much larger clone differs from this one at a single base, so this may be a read error. Other DNA sequences of this sample code for an identical CDR3. The chain uses TRBV7-9 and TRBJ1-1, with TRBD1 identical over 7 bases. CDR1 is SEHNR, CDR2 FQNEAQ, per germline (reference sequence). CDR3 size: 15 residues. The CDR3 coding sequence is TGTGCCAGCAGCTTAGGGACAGGATTCGGCACTGAAGCTTTTTTT. Amino acid sequence: CASSLGTGFGTEAFF. Using reference TRBV7-9 and TRBJ1-1 for the parts outside the CDR3, the full variable domain is DTGVSQNPRHKITKRGQNVTFRCDPISEHNRLYWYRQTLGQGPEFLTYFQNEAQLEKSRLLSDRFSAERPKGSFSTLEIQRTEQGDSAMYLCASSLGTGFGTEAFFGQGTRLTVV.

In this sample, this clone turned up many times. This chain connects TRBV6-1 to TRBJ1-4; no definite D call. The CDR3 runs 15 residues. Deletions cut 6 bases from V and 0 bases from J, with 11 bases between. The germline gives CDR1 MNHNS, CDR2 SASEGT. The CDR3 is CASRQIVATNEKLFF. The CDR3 bases are TGTGCCAGCAGACAGATTGTTGCAACTAATGAAAAACTGTTTTTT.

This clone was counted many times. This sequence joins TRBV30 and TRBJ1-4; D unclear. This CDR3 spans 14 amino acids. V dropped 5 bases and J dropped 4 bases, with 14 bases sitting between them. Germline CDR1 GTSNPN, CDR2 SVGIG (reference sequence). CDR3 sequence reads: CAWDPGRGNEKLFF. CDR3 DNA sequence: TGTGCCTGGGATCCGGGCCGGGGTAATGAAAAACTGTTTTTT.

This clone was seen a few times. V gene TRBV2 combines with J gene TRBJ1-2; TRBD1 aligns across 9 bases. After removal of 6 bases from V and 6 bases from J, the junction contained 5 bases not matched to a gene. CDR3 length: 13 amino acids. Germline V gene lookup returns CDR1 SNHLY and CDR2 FYNNEI. The CDR3 region has the DNA TGTGCCAGCAGCCAGGACAGGGGACATGGCTACACCTTC. Its translation: CASSQDRGHGYTF.

This clone was seen only a few times. The DNA for the CDR3 is TGTGCCAGCAGTTTTGCGGGAGGGCCCTACGAGCAGTACTTC. This translates into CASSFAGGPYEQYF. This chain connects TRBV12-3 or TRBV12-4 to TRBJ2-7; 9 bases are a match to TRBD2. The ends lost 3 bases at V and 2 bases at J; junction bases unmatched: 2. The length of the CDR3 is 14 residues.

This clone occurred many times. This chain uses TRBV2 with TRBJ1-1, with D uncertain. Trimming shortened V by 6 bases and J by 5 bases, and 16 bases separated the two germline ends. The germline gives CDR1 SNHLY, CDR2 FYNNEI. The CDR3 totals 14 residues. The CDR3 DNA reads TGTGCCAGCAGGAGGGTCGCCTCTTCGACTGAAGCTTTCTTT. Translated: CASRRVASSTEAFF. Using reference TRBV2 and TRBJ1-1 for the parts outside the CDR3, the full variable domain is EPEVTQTPSHQVTQMGQEVILRCVPISNHLYFYWYRQILGQKVEFLVSFYNNEISEKSEIFDDQFSVERPDGSNFTLKIRSTKLEDSAMYFCASRRVASSTEAFFGQGTRLTVV.

In its sample, this clone was seen a few times. The rearrangement joins TRBV6-1 to TRBJ2-7; D unresolved. Germline V lookup: CDR1 MNHNS, CDR2 SASEGT. The CDR3 is 12 amino acids. V lost 6 bases to trimming and J lost 7 bases, with 13 bases between them. CDR3 sequence reads: CASRSGLWEQYF. CDR3 sequence (DNA): TGTGCCAGCAGATCCGGCCTCTGGGAGCAGTACTTC.

This clone was counted many times. The chain couples TRBV12-3 or TRBV12-4 to TRBJ2-5; 7 bases line up with TRBD1. CDR3 size: 14 residues. Unmatched junction bases numbered 4, after V lost 6 bases and J lost 0 bases. The CDR3 DNA is TGTGCCAGCAGGTCGGGACAGTACCAAGAGACCCAGTACTTC. Protein sequence: CASRSGQYQETQYF.

This clone has at least ten counts. J is TRBJ1-5 and V is TRBV10-3; 10 bases match TRBD1. Losses at the gene ends were 8 bases for V and 8 bases for J; bases not matched to a gene: 12. Germline V lookup: CDR1 ENHRY, CDR2 SYGVKD. The CDR3 covers 15 residues. This chain's CDR3 is CAIQPGTGDSEPQHF. In nucleotides, the CDR3 is TGTGCCATCCAGCCCGGGACAGGGGATTCTGAGCCCCAGCATTTT.

This clone showed up many times. The rearrangement uses TRBV12-3 or TRBV12-4 and TRBJ1-6, with unresolved D. The CDR3 extends over 15 amino acids. Trimming cost V 6 bases and J 0 bases, with 9 bases left between them. The CDR3 sequence: CASRSSSSYNSPLHF. The CDR3, as DNA: TGTGCCAGCAGGAGTTCGAGCTCCTATAATTCACCCCTCCACTTT.